This entry lists 5 T cell receptor beta chains sequenced from one sample in a study of blood T cell repertoires in COVID-19. Measured with immunoSEQ multiplex PCR; TCRdb has only the in-frame clones, and not every one. The table has around 40,000 clones, 86% seen once. Material for sequencing was peripheral blood. These receptors all come from a man in his 60s with active COVID-19.

This chain connects TRBV25-1 to TRBJ2-3; possibly TRBD1 for D (5 bases). CDR1 and CDR2 from the germline V gene are MGHDK and SYGVNS. The ends were cut back, 3 bases at V and 0 bases at J, with 7 bases in the middle. The CDR3 consists of 14 residues. CDR3 DNA: TGTGCCAGCAGTGACAGGGTTAGCACAGATACGCAGTATTTT. Amino acid sequence: CASSDRVSTDTQYF.

This chain uses TRBV19 with TRBJ2-5, with a possible D match to TRBD1 (5 bases). CDR3 length: 13 residues. CDR1 LNHDA and CDR2 SQIVND come from the germline V gene (reference sequence). The V end lost 4 bases, the J end lost 5 bases, and 11 bases lay between the germline ends. The CDR3 coding sequence is TGTGCCAGTAGTACGACAGTGTCGGAGACCCAGTACTTC. Amino acids: CASSTTVSETQYF. Drawing the rest from reference TRBV19 and TRBJ2-5, the complete variable domain is DGGITQSPKYLFRKEGQNVTLSCEQNLNHDAMYWYRQDPGQGLRLIYYSQIVNDFQKGDIAEGYSVSREKKESFPLTVTSAQKNPTAFYLCASSTTVSETQYFGPGTRLLVL.

The rearrangement links TRBV19 to TRBJ1-4; D might be TRBD1 (5 bases). CDR3 length equals 13 residues. V dropped 7 bases and J dropped 8 bases, with 14 bases sitting between them. CDR1 LNHDA and CDR2 SQIVND come from the germline V gene (reference sequence). The chain's CDR3 is CASKVQGQEKLFF. CDR3 sequence (DNA): TGTGCCAGTAAGGTCCAGGGTCAAGAAAAACTGTTTTTT. Drawing the rest from reference TRBV19 and TRBJ1-4, the complete variable domain is DGGITQSPKYLFRKEGQNVTLSCEQNLNHDAMYWYRQDPGQGLRLIYYSQIVNDFQKGDIAEGYSVSREKKESFPLTVTSAQKNPTAFYLCASKVQGQEKLFFGSGTQLSVL.

The V gene is TRBV5-1, the J gene TRBJ2-3, with 9 positions matching TRBD2. V gave up 3 bases and J gave up 4 bases; unmatched junction bases: 9. Germline V gene data show CDR1 as SGHRS and CDR2 as YFSETQ. The CDR3 sequence is 16 residues long. CDR3 region: CASSSPPGLAADTQYF. The CDR3 nucleotides read TGCGCCAGCAGCTCCCCACCGGGACTAGCCGCAGATACGCAGTATTTT.

The chain couples TRBV28 to TRBJ2-3, with D maybe TRBD2 (6 bases). Germline V lookup: CDR1 MDHEN, CDR2 SYDVKM. The V end lost 10 bases, the J end lost 1 base, and 12 bases lay between the germline ends. The CDR3 spans 13 residues. The CDR3 nucleotides are TGTGCCATGTCTGGGGAGGGCACAGATACGCAGTATTTT. The encoded protein is CAMSGEGTDTQYF. The whole variable domain, filled in from reference TRBV28 and TRBJ2-3, reads DVKVTQSSRYLVKRTGEKVFLECVQDMDHENMFWYRQDPGLGLRLIYFSYDVKMKEKGDIPEGYSVSREKKERFSLILESASTNQTSMYLCAMSGEGTDTQYFGPGTRLTVL.